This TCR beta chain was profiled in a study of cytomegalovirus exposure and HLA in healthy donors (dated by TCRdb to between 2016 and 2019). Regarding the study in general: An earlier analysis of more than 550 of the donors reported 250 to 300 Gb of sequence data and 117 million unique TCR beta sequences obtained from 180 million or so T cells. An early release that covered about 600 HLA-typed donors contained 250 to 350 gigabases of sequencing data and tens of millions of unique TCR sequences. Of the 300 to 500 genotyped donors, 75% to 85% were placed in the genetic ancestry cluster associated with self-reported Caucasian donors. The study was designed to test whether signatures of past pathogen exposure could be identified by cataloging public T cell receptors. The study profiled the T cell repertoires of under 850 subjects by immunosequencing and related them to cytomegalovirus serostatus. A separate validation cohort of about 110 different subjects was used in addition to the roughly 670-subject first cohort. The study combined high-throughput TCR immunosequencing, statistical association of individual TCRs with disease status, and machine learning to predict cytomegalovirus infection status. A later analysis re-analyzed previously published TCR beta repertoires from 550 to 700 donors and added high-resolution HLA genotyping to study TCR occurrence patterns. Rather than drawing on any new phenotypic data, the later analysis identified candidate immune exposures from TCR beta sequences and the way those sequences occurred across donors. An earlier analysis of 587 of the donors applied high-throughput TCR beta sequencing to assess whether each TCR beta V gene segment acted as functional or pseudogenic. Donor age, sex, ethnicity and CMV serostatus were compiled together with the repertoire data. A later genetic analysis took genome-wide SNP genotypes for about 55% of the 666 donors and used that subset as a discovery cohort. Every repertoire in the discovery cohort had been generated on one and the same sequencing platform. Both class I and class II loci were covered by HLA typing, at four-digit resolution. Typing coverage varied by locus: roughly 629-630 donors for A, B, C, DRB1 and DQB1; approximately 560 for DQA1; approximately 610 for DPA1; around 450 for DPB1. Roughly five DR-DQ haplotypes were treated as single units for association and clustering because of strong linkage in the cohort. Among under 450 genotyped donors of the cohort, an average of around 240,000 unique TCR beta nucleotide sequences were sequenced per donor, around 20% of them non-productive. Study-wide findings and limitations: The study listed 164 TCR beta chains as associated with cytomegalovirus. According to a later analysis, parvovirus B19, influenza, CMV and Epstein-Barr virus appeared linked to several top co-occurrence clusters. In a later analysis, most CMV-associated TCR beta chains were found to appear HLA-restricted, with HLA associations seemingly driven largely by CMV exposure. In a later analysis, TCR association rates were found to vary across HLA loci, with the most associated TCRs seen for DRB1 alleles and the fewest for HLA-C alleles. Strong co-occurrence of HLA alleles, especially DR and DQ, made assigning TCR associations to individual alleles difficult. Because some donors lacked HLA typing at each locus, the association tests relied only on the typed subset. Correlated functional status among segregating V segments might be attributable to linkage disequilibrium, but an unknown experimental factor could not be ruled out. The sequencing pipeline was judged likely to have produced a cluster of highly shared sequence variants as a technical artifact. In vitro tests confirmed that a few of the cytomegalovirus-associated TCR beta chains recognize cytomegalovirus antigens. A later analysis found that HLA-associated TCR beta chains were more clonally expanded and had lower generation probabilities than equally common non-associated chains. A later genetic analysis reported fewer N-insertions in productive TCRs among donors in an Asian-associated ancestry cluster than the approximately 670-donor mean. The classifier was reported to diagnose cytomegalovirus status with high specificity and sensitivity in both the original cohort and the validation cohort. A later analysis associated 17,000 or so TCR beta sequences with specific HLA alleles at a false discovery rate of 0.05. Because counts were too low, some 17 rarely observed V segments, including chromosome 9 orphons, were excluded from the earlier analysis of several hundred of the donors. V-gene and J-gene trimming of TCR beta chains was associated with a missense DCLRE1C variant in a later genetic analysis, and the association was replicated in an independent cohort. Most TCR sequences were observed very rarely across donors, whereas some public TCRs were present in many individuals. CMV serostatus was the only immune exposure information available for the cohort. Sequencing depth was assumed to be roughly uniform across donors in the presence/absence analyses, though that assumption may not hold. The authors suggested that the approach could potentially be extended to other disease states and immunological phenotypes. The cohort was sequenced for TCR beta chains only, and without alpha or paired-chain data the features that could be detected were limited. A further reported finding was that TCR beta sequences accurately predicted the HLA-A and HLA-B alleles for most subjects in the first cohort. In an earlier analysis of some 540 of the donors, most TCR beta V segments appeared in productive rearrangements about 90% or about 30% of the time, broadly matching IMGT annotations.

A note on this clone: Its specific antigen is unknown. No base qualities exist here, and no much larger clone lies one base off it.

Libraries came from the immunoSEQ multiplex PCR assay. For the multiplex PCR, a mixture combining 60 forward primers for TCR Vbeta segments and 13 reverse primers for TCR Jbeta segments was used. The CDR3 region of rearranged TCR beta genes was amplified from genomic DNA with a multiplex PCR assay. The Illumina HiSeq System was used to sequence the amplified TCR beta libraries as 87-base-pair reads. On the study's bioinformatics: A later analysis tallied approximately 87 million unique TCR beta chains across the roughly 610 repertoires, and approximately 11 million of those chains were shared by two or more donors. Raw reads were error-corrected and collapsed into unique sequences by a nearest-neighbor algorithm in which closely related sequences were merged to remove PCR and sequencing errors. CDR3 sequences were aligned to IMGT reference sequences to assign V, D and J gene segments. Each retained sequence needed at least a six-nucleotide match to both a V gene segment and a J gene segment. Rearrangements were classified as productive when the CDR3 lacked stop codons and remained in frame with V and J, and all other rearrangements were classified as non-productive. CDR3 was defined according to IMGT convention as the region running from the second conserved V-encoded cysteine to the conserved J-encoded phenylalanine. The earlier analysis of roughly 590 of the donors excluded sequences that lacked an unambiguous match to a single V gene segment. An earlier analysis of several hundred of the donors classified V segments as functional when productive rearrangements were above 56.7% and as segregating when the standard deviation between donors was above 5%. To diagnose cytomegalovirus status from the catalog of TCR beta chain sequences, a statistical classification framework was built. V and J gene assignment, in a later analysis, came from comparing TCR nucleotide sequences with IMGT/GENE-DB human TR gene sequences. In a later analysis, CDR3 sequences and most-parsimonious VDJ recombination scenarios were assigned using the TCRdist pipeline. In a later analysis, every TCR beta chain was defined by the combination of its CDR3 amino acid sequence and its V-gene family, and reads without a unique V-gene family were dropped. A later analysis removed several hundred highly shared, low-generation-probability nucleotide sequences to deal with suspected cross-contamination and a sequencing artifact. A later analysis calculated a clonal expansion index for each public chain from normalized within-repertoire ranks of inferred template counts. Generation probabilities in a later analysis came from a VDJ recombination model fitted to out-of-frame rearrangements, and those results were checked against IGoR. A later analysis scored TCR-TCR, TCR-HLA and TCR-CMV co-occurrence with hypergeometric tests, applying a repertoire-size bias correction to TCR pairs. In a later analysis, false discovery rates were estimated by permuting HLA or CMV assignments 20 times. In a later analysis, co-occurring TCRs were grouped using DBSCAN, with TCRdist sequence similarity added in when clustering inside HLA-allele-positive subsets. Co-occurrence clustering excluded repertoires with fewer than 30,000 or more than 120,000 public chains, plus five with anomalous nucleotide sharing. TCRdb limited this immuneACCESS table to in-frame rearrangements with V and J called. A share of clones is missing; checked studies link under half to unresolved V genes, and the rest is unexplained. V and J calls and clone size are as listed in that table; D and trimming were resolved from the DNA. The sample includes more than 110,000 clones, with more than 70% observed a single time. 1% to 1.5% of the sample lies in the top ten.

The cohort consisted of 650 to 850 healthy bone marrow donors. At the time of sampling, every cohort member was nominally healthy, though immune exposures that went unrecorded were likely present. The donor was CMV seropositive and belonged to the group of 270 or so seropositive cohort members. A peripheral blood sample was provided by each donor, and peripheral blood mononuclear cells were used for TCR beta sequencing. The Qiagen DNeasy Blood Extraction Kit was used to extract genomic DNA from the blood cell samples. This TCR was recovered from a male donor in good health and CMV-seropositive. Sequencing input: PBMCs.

In nucleotide form, the sequence is TGTGCCAGCAGCCCGCCTAGCGGGGGGACCTACGAGCAGTACTTC. Its translation is CASSPPSGGTYEQYF. The rearrangement joined TRBV7-6 to TRBJ2-7; a stretch of 11 junction bases matches TRBD2. Germline trimming amounts to 5 bases on V and 2 bases on J, with 5 as the count of junction bases outside the gene matches. The cysteine opens and the phenylalanine closes a CDR3 of 15 amino acids. The DNA shown is the 45-base CDR3, in frame from base 1. CDR1 and CDR2 are drawn from the germline V gene: SGHVS, FNYEAQ.